What follows are 17 T cell receptor beta chains derived from one specimen sequenced in a study of cytomegalovirus exposure and HLA in healthy donors (dated by TCRdb to the late 2010s). Libraries were built with the immunoSEQ multiplex PCR assay. The multiplex PCR relied on a mix of 60 forward primers for TCR Vbeta segments and 13 reverse primers for TCR Jbeta segments. Entries here come from immuneACCESS through TCRdb and include only in-frame sequences with V and J called. Some clones fail to appear in such tables; in the studies checked, an unresolved V gene covers under half of the shortfall, and the cause of the remainder is unknown. The table of this sample itemizes roughly 73,000 clones. The ten largest clones represent about an eighth of the sample. Sequenced: PBMCs. These receptors were obtained from a man aged 50 or older in good health and CMV-seropositive.

The genes are TRBV13 and TRBJ1-2; a weak D match, TRBD1 (6 bases). This CDR3 is 15 amino acids long. V lost 0 bases and J 4 bases, leaving 12 bases between the germline ends. CDR1 is PRHDT, CDR2 FYEKMQ, per germline (reference sequence). The DNA of the CDR3 is TGTGCCAGCAGCTTAGGGGGGGCCTCTATCTATGGCTACACCTTC. Its protein product is CASSLGGASIYGYTF.

The chain recombines TRBV5-1 with TRBJ2-1, with D maybe TRBD2 (6 bases). CDR1 is SGHRS and CDR2 is YFSETQ in the germline V gene. The ends were cut back, 3 bases at V and 9 bases at J, with 16 bases in the middle. The length of the CDR3 is 14 residues. The chain's CDR3 is CASSSRSDGGEQFF. CDR3 bases: TGCGCCAGCAGCTCCCGCTCGGACGGGGGTGAGCAGTTCTTC.

The V call is TRBV12-1, the J call TRBJ1-1. TRBV12-1 is marked as a pseudogene. CDR3 length: 12 residues. The CDR3 DNA reads as TGTGCCAGCAGCCGGATGAGGACTGAAGCTTTCTTT. Protein sequence: CASSRMRTEAFF.

The V call is TRBV19, the J call TRBJ1-2, with TRBD1 matching over 8 bases. Germline V gives CDR1 LNHDA, CDR2 SQIVND (reference sequence). V lost 6 bases, J lost 0 bases, and 9 bases stayed unmatched. The length of the CDR3 is 16 residues. Here the CDR3 DNA reads TGTGCCAGTAGCCGAGGACAGGGACCAGCTAACTATGGCTACACCTTC. Its protein product is CASSRGQGPANYGYTF.

This sequence joins TRBV9 and TRBJ1-2; TRBD1 matches 9 bases. This CDR3 comprises 18 residues. J was trimmed by 4 bases and V by 0 bases; bases with no gene match: 13. Germline V gene lookup returns CDR1 SGDLS and CDR2 YYNGEE. The CDR3 DNA reads as TGTGCCAGCAGCGTAGGTTTGGGGACAGGGTATACAGCCTATGGCTACACCTTC. This codes for CASSVGLGTGYTAYGYTF.

V gene TRBV5-6 combines with J gene TRBJ2-7, with D perhaps TRBD1 (6 bases). The germline V gene has CDR1 SGHDT and CDR2 YYEEEE. V lost 4 bases and J 3 bases, leaving 14 bases between the germline ends. The CDR3 contains 14 residues. CDR3 bases: TGTGCCAGCAGCCCCATGGGGGCGAACTACGAGCAGTACGTC. Residues: CASSPMGANYEQYV.

The gene calls are TRBV11-2 and TRBJ2-7; a possible D gene is TRBD1 (5 bases). Germline V lookup: CDR1 SGHAT, CDR2 FQNNGV. The CDR3 is 17 residues long. V lost 1 base and J lost 5, with 21 bases in between. The CDR3 loop is CASSLAKRSFRGHEQYV. DNA for the CDR3: TGTGCCAGCAGCTTAGCCAAGCGAAGTTTTAGGGGCCACGAGCAGTACGTC.

The chain is built from TRBV28 and TRBJ1-4, with 8 bases that match TRBD1. The junction had 10 bases not matched to a gene; V was cut back by 4 bases and J by 3 bases. The CDR3 spans 17 residues. CDR1 and CDR2 from the germline V gene are MDHEN and SYDVKM. Written as DNA, the CDR3 is TGTGCCAGCAGTTCGCCAGTTCAGGGGGCAGCTAATGAAAAACTGTTTTTT. This codes for CASSSPVQGAANEKLFF.

This sequence joins TRBV28 and TRBJ2-3; D might be TRBD2 (5 bases). Trimming cost V 5 bases and J 0 bases, with 12 bases left between them. Looked up from germline, CDR1 is MDHEN and CDR2 is SYDVKM. The CDR3 spans 15 residues. CDR3 loop: CASSGSAVSTDTQYF. CDR3 in DNA: TGTGCCAGCAGTGGTAGCGCCGTTAGCACAGATACGCAGTATTTT.

The chain joins TRBV4-2 to TRBJ1-1; 7 positions match TRBD1. V was clipped by 0 bases and J by 13 bases; unmatched bases: 8. The CDR3 extends over 13 amino acids. The germline CDR1 and CDR2 sequences are LGHNA and YNFKEQ. The CDR3 reads CASSQDISTGVFF. DNA for the CDR3: TGTGCCAGCAGCCAAGATATAAGTACAGGGGTTTTCTTT.

The chain uses TRBV5-6 and TRBJ2-7; 13 bases fit TRBD2. Trimming at V came to 4 bases and at J to 5 bases, leaving 6 bases not matched to a gene. Germline lookup yields CDR1 SGHDT and CDR2 YYEEEE. The CDR3 runs 15 residues. The CDR3 sequence: CASSLDGTSGNEQYF. CDR3 coding DNA: TGTGCCAGCAGCCTAGATGGGACTAGCGGGAACGAGCAGTACTTC.

This chain uses TRBV5-4 with TRBJ2-2, with D tentatively TRBD2 (6 bases). Germline V gene data show CDR1 as SGHNT and CDR2 as YYREEE (reference sequence). V was clipped by 3 bases and J by 5 bases, with 14 bases between them. CDR3 size: 15 residues. The DNA of the CDR3 is TGTGCCAGCAGCTCGCCCCTAGCGTCTACCGGGGAGCTGTTTTTT. This gives the protein CASSSPLASTGELFF. Based on the CDR3 plus reference TRBV5-4 and TRBJ2-2, the full variable domain is ETGVTQSPTHLIKTRGQQVTLRCSSQSGHNTVSWYQQALGQGPQFIFQYYREEENGRGNFPPRFSGLQFPNYSSELNVNALELDDSALYLCASSSPLASTGELFFGEGSRLTVL.

The rearrangement joins TRBV5-1 to TRBJ2-1; D is perhaps TRBD2 (6 bases). Germline-derived CDR1 and CDR2 are SGHRS and YFSETQ. The V gene lost 1 base and the J gene lost 5 bases, with 22 bases spanning the gap. CDR3 length: 18 amino acids. The DNA for the CDR3 is TGCGCCAGCAGCTTGCGGGGATCCATGGGACTCCACCACAATGAGCAGTTCTTC. Protein product: CASSLRGSMGLHHNEQFF.

The gene calls are TRBV6-1 and TRBJ2-3; D unclear. The CDR3 length is 15 residues. V lost 6 bases and J 2 bases, leaving 15 bases between the germline ends. CDR1 and CDR2 from the germline V gene are MNHNS and SASEGT. This chain's CDR3 is CASSGDSVDTDTQYF. In nucleotides, the CDR3 is TGTGCCAGCAGCGGAGACTCCGTTGACACAGATACGCAGTATTTT.

The J gene is TRBJ1-1, the V gene TRBV18; unclear D gene. Germline CDR1 KGHSH, CDR2 LQKENI. Trimming stripped 2 bases from V and 1 base from J, with 8 bases between. The CDR3 loop spans 14 amino acids. CDR3 DNA: TGTGCCAGCTCACCAACCAGGCCGAACACTGAAGCTTTCTTT. The encoded protein is CASSPTRPNTEAFF.

The chain couples TRBV27 to TRBJ1-2; D unclear. V was cut by 0 bases and J by 6 bases, with 8 bases left in between. From germline, CDR1 is MNHEY and CDR2 SMNVEV (reference sequence). CDR3 length: 13 residues. DNA for the CDR3: TGTGCCAGCAGTTTATCGTCCCTACATGGCTACACCTTC. Translated: CASSLSSLHGYTF.

The CDR3 DNA is TGTGCCTGGAGTCTCCTACAGGGAAACACCATATATTTT. Protein product: CAWSLLQGNTIYF. V and J are TRBV30 and TRBJ1-3; D gene unclear. The germline gives CDR1 GTSNPN, CDR2 SVGIG (reference sequence). The CDR3 is 13 amino acids. V shed 2 bases and J shed 4 bases, with 9 bases lying between them.